What follows are 31 T cell receptor beta chains derived from one specimen sequenced in a study of blood T cells in healthy people across ages. A sample-barcoded 5' primer and a J-beta primer mix were used in a second PCR of roughly 7 to 11 cycles. TCRdb re-analysed the 5' RACE reads in MiXCR, keeping a single row per CDR3 protein. The sample records 650,000 to 900,000 distinct CDR3 sequences, approximately 67% being singletons. The material sequenced was blood. The source of these receptors is a man aged 30 to 45 in good health.

The chain links TRBV28 to TRBJ1-4; D is unclear. Deletions cut 5 bases from V and 10 bases from J, with 11 bases between. CDR3 length: 12 residues. Germline V gene sequence: CDR1 MDHEN, CDR2 SYDVKM. The CDR3 DNA follows: TGTGCCAGCAGTCTACCTGGAGGAAAACTGTTTTTT. It is translated as CASSLPGGKLFF.

Here the CDR3 DNA reads TGTGCCAGTAGTATCACAGGGGGCGGTCAGCCCCAGCATTTT. This gives the protein CASSITGGGQPQHF. The V call is TRBV19, the J call TRBJ1-5, with 9 bases matching TRBD1. Germline V lookup: CDR1 LNHDA, CDR2 SQIVND (reference sequence). The CDR3 extends over 14 amino acids. J gave up 6 bases and V 3 bases, and 3 bases lay outside the gene matches.

This clonotype has a handful of counts. V usage is TRBV6-2 or TRBV6-3 and J usage is TRBJ2-4; 9 positions match TRBD1. Near its end, the DNA agrees better with TRBJ2-7, so the J call may be wrong. This CDR3 is 18 amino acids long. The germline V gene encodes CDR1 MNHEY and CDR2 SVGEGT. The DNA for the CDR3 is TGTGCCAGCAGTTACCCCCTCCCTGGGGACAGGGTTATCTACGAGCAGTACTTC. It is translated as CASSYPLPGDRVIYEQYF.

The chain employs TRBV6-5 and TRBJ2-1, with 7 bases lining up with TRBD2. The length of the CDR3 is 14 residues. The germline gives CDR1 MNHEY, CDR2 SVGAGI. The ends lost 0 bases at V and 5 bases at J; junction bases unmatched: 1. DNA for the CDR3: TGTGCCAGCAGTTACTCGGGAGGGGACAATGAGCAGTTCTTC. Translating gives CASSYSGGDNEQFF.

V gene TRBV3-1 combines with J gene TRBJ1-4; 7 bases are a match to TRBD1. The junction had 0 bases not matched to a gene; V was cut back by 0 bases and J by 8 bases. Germline loops: CDR1 LGHDT, CDR2 YNNKEL (reference sequence). The CDR3 is 13 residues long. As DNA, the CDR3 is TGTGCCAGCAGCCAAGAAGGGGGCGAAAAACTGTTTTTT. Protein product: CASSQEGGEKLFF.

The chain has TRBV20-1 and TRBJ2-5; 8 bases are a match to TRBD2. CDR3 size: 14 residues. V shed 3 bases and J 5 bases; nucleotides not matched to a gene: 8. Germline V gene sequence: CDR1 DFQATT, CDR2 SNEGSKA (reference sequence). The CDR3 DNA is TGCAGTGCTAGGGGGACTAGTGGTTCGGAGACCCAGTACTTC. It yields the protein CSARGTSGSETQYF.

The V gene is TRBV4-3, the J gene TRBJ2-7, with D maybe TRBD2 (5 bases). V lost 0 bases to trimming and J lost 3 bases, with 12 bases between them. The CDR3 extends over 15 amino acids. Germline V gene lookup returns CDR1 LGHNA and CDR2 YSLEER. CDR3 residues: CASSQDVGGFYEQYF. The CDR3, as DNA: TGCGCCAGCAGCCAAGATGTAGGAGGTTTCTACGAGCAGTACTTC.

The chain couples TRBV6-5 to TRBJ1-2; tentative D call: TRBD1 (6 bases). V lost 1 base and J 1 base, leaving 10 bases between the germline ends. This CDR3 comprises 15 residues. CDR1 and CDR2 (germline): MNHEY, SVGAGI. CDR3 protein: CASSYYGGHNYGYTF. Written as DNA, the CDR3 is TGTGCCAGCAGTTACTATGGGGGCCATAACTATGGCTACACCTTC.

The chain links TRBV6-5 to TRBJ1-4; D is unclear. Germline CDR1 MNHEY, CDR2 SVGAGI. This CDR3 region has 16 residues. The V and J ends lost 0 bases and 4 bases respectively, with 12 bases between them. The CDR3 here is CASSYSGNNYNEKLFF. CDR3 DNA: TGTGCCAGCAGTTACTCTGGGAACAACTATAATGAAAAACTGTTTTTT.

V usage is TRBV14 and J usage is TRBJ2-1, with 9 bases that match TRBD1. Germline trimming cut 0 bases from V and 10 bases from J; bases unmatched to any gene: 7. Germline CDR1 SGHDN, CDR2 FVKESK. This CDR3 region has 15 residues. CDR3: CASSQDAGQGREQFF. In nucleotides, the CDR3 is TGTGCCAGCAGCCAAGATGCCGGACAGGGGAGGGAGCAGTTCTTC.

This clonotype was found a few times. The chain uses TRBV6-5 and TRBJ2-2; no reliable D call. The CDR3 runs to 15 residues. V gave up 4 bases and J gave up 0 bases, with 9 bases separating them. Per germline, CDR1 MNHEY and CDR2 SVGAGI. The chain's CDR3 is CASSFPPANTGELFF. The CDR3 DNA reads TGTGCCAGCAGTTTTCCACCGGCGAACACCGGGGAGCTGTTTTTT.

This clonotype has a single count. The genes are TRBV11-2 and TRBJ2-1; D unclear. The germline V gene has CDR1 SGHAT and CDR2 FQNNGV. This CDR3 contains 17 residues. The V end was cut by 4 bases, the J end by 2 bases, with 18 bases between. For the CDR3, the DNA is TGTGCCAGCAGCTCGGTAACCCGGACGGTGACCTACAATGAGCAGTTCTTC. It is translated as CASSSVTRTVTYNEQFF.

The V and J genes are TRBV12-3 or TRBV12-4 and TRBJ2-7, with 7 bases matching TRBD2. The V segment lost 5 bases and the J segment 1 base; nucleotides outside the gene matches: 11. The CDR3 has 16 residues. Here the CDR3 reads CASSGRGGRVSYEQYF. In nucleotides, the CDR3 is TGTGCCAGCAGTGGACGCGGGGGACGCGTTTCCTACGAGCAGTACTTC.

The chain has TRBV6-5 and TRBJ2-3, with D perhaps matching TRBD2 (5 bases). The CDR3 has 16 amino acids. From germline, CDR1 is MNHEY and CDR2 SVGAGI. The V gene lost 0 bases and the J gene lost 1 base, with 11 bases spanning the gap. In DNA form, the CDR3 reads TGTGCCAGCAGTTACTCGAGTGGTAGCGGCACAGATACGCAGTATTTT. This codes for CASSYSSGSGTDTQYF.

The V call is TRBV7-2, the J call TRBJ1-1; 7 bases line up with TRBD1. CDR3 length: 14 amino acids. J gave up 2 bases and V 7 bases, and 7 bases lay outside the gene matches. Germline lookup yields CDR1 SGHTA and CDR2 FQGNSA. CDR3 coding DNA: TGTGCCAGCAACAGACAGGGAGGCAACACTGAAGCTTTCTTT. It is translated as CASNRQGGNTEAFF.

This chain connects TRBV20-1 to TRBJ1-4; a possible D gene is TRBD1 (5 bases). The CDR3 contains 18 residues. Germline CDR1 reads DFQATT; CDR2 reads SNEGSKA (reference sequence). With 0 bases removed from V and 3 bases from J, the gap between germline ends came to 20 bases. This CDR3 reads CSARDMGGEGMANEKLFF. Written as DNA, the CDR3 is TGCAGTGCTAGAGATATGGGTGGAGAGGGGATGGCTAATGAAAAACTGTTTTTT.

The V call is TRBV2, the J call TRBJ1-2; possibly TRBD1 for D (6 bases). Trimming took 4 bases from V and 7 from J, leaving 13 bases between them. CDR1 and CDR2 from the germline V gene are SNHLY and FYNNEI. This CDR3 has 13 amino acids. CDR3 nucleotides: TGTGCCAGCAGTGGGGGGCAGAGAATTGGCTACACCTTC. It specifies CASSGGQRIGYTF.

The chain combines TRBV14 with TRBJ1-2; D call uncertain. The CDR3 loop spans 15 amino acids. Germline CDR1 reads SGHDN; CDR2 reads FVKESK. Trimming stripped 1 base from V and 3 bases from J, with 12 bases between. The CDR3 DNA follows: TGTGCCAGCAGCCAAGGGGCAGCGCGGTACTATGGCTACACCTTC. It yields the protein CASSQGAARYYGYTF.

This chain joins TRBV7-2 and TRBJ2-5, with 9 positions matching TRBD2. CDR1 and CDR2 (germline): SGHTA, FQGNSA. This CDR3 has 17 residues. Unmatched junction bases numbered 11, after V lost 5 bases and J lost 1 base. The CDR3 spells CASSRPGRSGGQETQYF. The CDR3 DNA reads as TGTGCCAGCAGCCGACCCGGGCGTAGCGGGGGCCAAGAGACCCAGTACTTC. Full variable domain (outside the CDR3, taken from reference TRBV7-2 and TRBJ2-5): GAGVSQSPSNKVTEKGKDVELRCDPISGHTALYWYRQSLGQGLEFLIYFQGNSAPDKSGLPSDRFSAERTGGSVSTLTIQRTQQEDSAVYLCASSRPGRSGGQETQYFGPGTRLLVL.

The chain recombines TRBV29-1 with TRBJ1-2; possibly TRBD1 for D (5 bases). Germline V gene sequence: CDR1 SQVTM, CDR2 ANQGSEA. The CDR3 spans 12 residues. V lost 4 bases and J 7 bases, leaving 13 bases between the germline ends. The CDR3 spells CSVAVGVGGYTF. The CDR3, as DNA: TGCAGCGTTGCCGTGGGGGTAGGTGGCTACACCTTC.

As for this clonotype: A junction boundary mismatches the germline segment, possibly from a read error. This chain's CDR3 is CARSYSKSGGSYEQYF. The DNA for the CDR3 is TGTGCCCGCAGTTACTCGAAATCAGGGGGGAGCTACGAGCAGTACTTC. J is TRBJ2-4 and V is TRBV6-5, with D maybe TRBD1 (7 bases). The tail of the sequence fits TRBJ2-7 better, so the J call may be wrong. Germline lookup yields CDR1 MNHEY and CDR2 SVGAGI. This CDR3 is built from 16 residues.

This clonotype has just a few counts. The chain recombines TRBV10-3 with TRBJ1-2, with TRBD1 identical over 8 bases. The CDR3 length is 14 residues. CDR1 is ENHRY, CDR2 SYGVKD, per germline. Losses at the gene ends were 5 bases for V and 6 bases for J; bases not matched to a gene: 8. The CDR3 DNA sequence: TGTGCCATCAGTAGGACAGGGAAGGACGATGGCTACACCTTC. This translates into CAISRTGKDDGYTF.

This clonotype was picked up a small number of times. CDR3 loop: CASSQDGASGGNEQFF. As DNA, the CDR3 is TGTGCCAGCAGCCAAGATGGGGCTAGCGGGGGGAATGAGCAGTTCTTC. This rearrangement joins TRBV4-2 to TRBJ2-1, with 11 bases that match TRBD2. The germline V gene encodes CDR1 LGHNA and CDR2 YNFKEQ. The CDR3 spans 16 residues. Losses at the gene ends were 0 bases for V and 7 bases for J; bases not matched to a gene: 5.

This clonotype was detected only a few times. This rearrangement joins TRBV7-2 to TRBJ2-3; 8 bases map to TRBD1. Germline V gene sequence: CDR1 SGHTA, CDR2 FQGNSA. The J segment lost 2 bases and the V segment lost 1 base, leaving 2 bases of the junction unmatched. The CDR3 loop spans 15 amino acids. DNA of the CDR3: TGTGCCAGCAGCTTAGACAGGGGGATCACAGATACGCAGTATTTT. This sequence encodes CASSLDRGITDTQYF.

V gene TRBV27 combines with J gene TRBJ2-5; the D gene is possibly TRBD2 (5 bases). There are 13 residues in the CDR3. Germline CDR1 reads MNHEY; CDR2 reads SMNVEV (reference sequence). V shed 3 bases and J shed 11 bases, with 16 bases lying between them. The CDR3 protein is CASSLGNRGEQYF. The CDR3 DNA reads TGTGCCAGCAGTTTGGGGAACCGGGGTGAGCAGTACTTC.

This clonotype was observed a few times. V gene TRBV14 combines with J gene TRBJ2-1, with D perhaps TRBD2 (6 bases). The CDR3 consists of 17 residues. CDR1 and CDR2 from the germline V gene are SGHDN and FVKESK. Trimming cost V 4 bases and J 0 bases, with 16 bases left between them. As DNA, the CDR3 is TGTGCCAGCAGCCCCCAAGCGGGTTGGAGCTCCTACAATGAGCAGTTCTTC. It codes for CASSPQAGWSSYNEQFF.

This clonotype has only a few counts. V and J are TRBV20-1 and TRBJ2-1, with D perhaps TRBD2 (5 bases). Germline V gene lookup returns CDR1 DFQATT and CDR2 SNEGSKA (reference sequence). The CDR3 has 16 amino acids. V lost 6 bases, J lost 0 bases, and 18 bases lay in between. CDR3 in DNA: TGCAGTGCCGAAGACCTACTGGGGAGCTCCTACAATGAGCAGTTCTTC. This translates into CSAEDLLGSSYNEQFF.

A note on this clonotype: The junction and the germline gene differ at one end; a read error may be behind it. The genes are TRBV20-1 and TRBJ1-2, with 7 positions matching TRBD1. Per germline, CDR1 DFQATT and CDR2 SNEGSKA (reference sequence). CDR3 length equals 14 residues. CDR3 nucleotides: TGCAGCGCTATTCCAGGGGGGAATAACTATGGCTACACCTTC. Translation: CSAIPGGNNYGYTF.

This clonotype has more than one count but fewer than ten. One end of the junction fails to match germline, which may point to a read error. The V gene is TRBV7-2, the J gene TRBJ2-3; D may be TRBD2 (7 bases). The germline V gene has CDR1 SGHTA and CDR2 FQGNSA. This CDR3 is built from 16 residues. The CDR3 DNA reads TGTGCCAGCAGCGATAGGGGGGGGGGGGCGACAGATAGGCAGTATTTT. Translated, it gives CASSDRGGGATDRQYF.

This rearrangement joins TRBV7-2 to TRBJ2-1; D ambiguous. Germline lookup yields CDR1 SGHTA and CDR2 FQGNSA. Deletions cut 10 bases from V and 0 bases from J, with 10 bases between. This CDR3 has 13 residues. DNA of the CDR3: TGTGCCAATAGGTTCTACTCCTACAATGAGCAGTTCTTC. It translates to CANRFYSYNEQFF.

V gene TRBV29-1 combines with J gene TRBJ2-5, with no clear D. The germline CDR1 and CDR2 sequences are SQVTM and ANQGSEA. This CDR3 region has 12 residues. Deletions cut 4 bases from V and 1 base from J, with 7 bases between. CDR3 in amino acids: CSVVISQETQYF. The CDR3 DNA sequence: TGCAGCGTTGTAATCAGCCAAGAGACCCAGTACTTC.